What follows are 15 T cell receptor beta chains derived from one specimen sequenced in a study of T cell changes during pregnancy in multiple sclerosis. Sequencing was performed with immunoSEQ multiplex PCR; in TCRdb, only in-frame clones are kept and a portion is missing. The sample carries tens of thousands of clones, roughly 93% recorded once. The specimen was peripheral blood, collected after pregnancy. These receptors originate from a female donor with multiple sclerosis, enrolled in a pregnancy study.

J is TRBJ2-1 and V is TRBV6-5, with TRBD2 matching 9 bases. The CDR3 is 16 residues long. Unmatched junction bases numbered 4, after V lost 0 bases and J lost 4 bases. In germline, CDR1 is MNHEY, CDR2 SVGAGI. The CDR3 DNA is TGTGCCAGCAGTTACTCCCGACTAGCGGAGTACAATGAGCAGTTCTTC. Protein sequence: CASSYSRLAEYNEQFF.

The chain carries TRBV19 and TRBJ2-6; tentative D call: TRBD1 (6 bases). V gave up 5 bases and J gave up 4 bases, with 9 bases separating them. In germline, CDR1 is LNHDA, CDR2 SQIVND (reference sequence). This CDR3 comprises 14 residues. This CDR3 is CASSPGVGANVLTF. DNA of the CDR3: TGTGCCAGTAGTCCAGGGGTCGGGGCCAACGTCCTGACTTTC.

The chain uses TRBV4-2 and TRBJ1-2, with 9 bases lining up with TRBD1. Germline V gene data show CDR1 as LGHNA and CDR2 as YNFKEQ. J lost 6 bases, V lost 0 bases, and 14 bases had no gene match. The CDR3 is 18 residues long. CDR3 nucleotide sequence: TGTGCCAGCAGCCAAGACCTCCCAGGGGGCGGGACAGGGAATGGCTACACCTTC. This sequence encodes CASSQDLPGGGTGNGYTF.

The V and J genes are TRBV9 and TRBJ2-3; 8 nucleotides line up with TRBD2. The V segment lost 3 bases and the J segment 8 bases; nucleotides outside the gene matches: 11. Germline lookup yields CDR1 SGDLS and CDR2 YYNGEE. This CDR3 is built from 15 residues. CDR3 coding DNA: TGTGCCAGCAGCGGCGGTGAACGGGAGGGCCGTACGCAGTATTTT. Its translation: CASSGGEREGRTQYF.

This chain connects TRBV29-1 to TRBJ1-2, with D possibly matching TRBD1 (6 bases). Germline-derived CDR1 and CDR2 are SQVTM and ANQGSEA. Trimming stripped 7 bases from V and 6 bases from J, with 15 bases between. The CDR3 covers 12 residues. This CDR3 is CSGGGKGDGYTF. CDR3 in DNA: TGCAGCGGGGGGGGAAAGGGGGATGGCTACACCTTC.

CDR3 protein: CASSQAPGYRETQYF. The DNA for the CDR3 is TGTGCCAGCAGCCAAGCACCGGGCTACAGGGAGACCCAGTACTTC. The rearrangement links TRBV4-2 to TRBJ2-5; weak D call: TRBD1 (5 bases). CDR3 length: 15 amino acids. Germline V gives CDR1 LGHNA, CDR2 YNFKEQ. Trimming cost V 1 base and J 5 bases, with 14 bases left between them.

The rearrangement joins TRBV28 to TRBJ2-4; D is perhaps TRBD1 (5 bases). The germline V and J ends were trimmed by 3 bases and 7 bases, with 13 bases remaining between them. Germline loops: CDR1 MDHEN, CDR2 SYDVKM. This CDR3 spans 14 amino acids. The CDR3 region has the DNA TGTGCCAGCAGTTTTATTCAGGGTACGAACATTCAGTACTTC. This sequence encodes CASSFIQGTNIQYF.

This clone was counted a few times. The J gene is TRBJ1-2, the V gene TRBV9; 9 bases fit TRBD1. Germline V gives CDR1 SGDLS, CDR2 YYNGEE. V lost 5 bases to trimming and J lost 7 bases; unmatched junction nucleotides: 9. There are 14 residues in the CDR3. The CDR3 sequence: CASRNTGTGTGYTF. The CDR3, as DNA: TGTGCCAGCAGGAACACCGGGACAGGGACTGGCTACACCTTC.

The genes are TRBV7-3 and TRBJ2-1, with unresolved D. V was cut by 4 bases and J by 9 bases, with 10 bases left in between. The CDR3 is 12 residues long. CDR1 is SGHTA, CDR2 FQGTGA, per germline. The CDR3 DNA follows: TGTGCCAGCAGCTATTTCGGCGGTGAGCAGTTCTTC. It codes for CASSYFGGEQFF.

The rearrangement links TRBV2 to TRBJ1-4, with a tentative D call TRBD1 (5 bases). Trimming stripped 7 bases from V and 4 bases from J, with 16 bases between. The CDR3 length is 15 residues. CDR1 and CDR2 (germline): SNHLY, FYNNEI. CDR3 sequence reads: CASIPDRSFNEKLFF. CDR3 nucleotides: TGTGCCAGCATTCCTGACAGATCATTTAATGAAAAACTGTTTTTT.

The chain employs TRBV10-3 and TRBJ2-7; 12 nucleotides match TRBD1. CDR1 is ENHRY and CDR2 is SYGVKD in the germline V gene. The CDR3 contains 14 residues. V dropped 0 bases and J dropped 13; count of bases not matched to a gene: 7. This CDR3 is CAISESGTGGTFYF. In DNA, the CDR3 is TGTGCCATCAGTGAGTCCGGGACAGGGGGCACATTCTACTTC.

The chain employs TRBV28 and TRBJ2-1; TRBD2 aligns across 7 bases. The CDR3 contains 19 residues. With 5 bases clipped from V and 0 bases from J, the junction kept 16 bases outside the gene matches. CDR1 MDHEN and CDR2 SYDVKM come from the germline V gene. Written as DNA, the CDR3 is TGTGCCAGCAGTCAAGAATCCGGGACTACGTCATCCTCCTACAATGAGCAGTTCTTC. Its protein is CASSQESGTTSSSYNEQFF. The complete variable domain, with remaining parts taken from reference TRBV28 and TRBJ2-1, reads DVKVTQSSRYLVKRTGEKVFLECVQDMDHENMFWYRQDPGLGLRLIYFSYDVKMKEKGDIPEGYSVSREKKERFSLILESASTNQTSMYLCASSQESGTTSSSYNEQFFGPGTRLTVL.

This clone was seen just once. This sample also contains other DNA sequences that code for the same CDR3. The rearrangement links TRBV18 to TRBJ2-7, with D maybe TRBD1 (6 bases). The CDR3 is 14 residues long. V was pared by 1 base and J by 2 bases, with 9 bases between. Germline V gene sequence: CDR1 KGHSH, CDR2 LQKENI. As DNA, the CDR3 is TGTGCCAGCTCACCACTAGACAGGACCTACGAGCAGTACTTC. This translates into CASSPLDRTYEQYF.

J is TRBJ2-5 and V is TRBV5-4; D not resolved. V shed 0 bases and J shed 4 bases, with 16 bases lying between them. CDR3 length: 16 residues. Germline V gene lookup returns CDR1 SGHNT and CDR2 YYREEE (reference sequence). Written as DNA, the CDR3 is TGTGCCAGCAGCTTGGGTGAGGTACGAGCCAGAGAGACCCAGTACTTC. Translated: CASSLGEVRARETQYF.

The V gene is TRBV7-9, the J gene TRBJ2-7; maybe TRBD1 (6 bases). The germline CDR1 and CDR2 sequences are SEHNR and FQNEAQ (reference sequence). V lost 5 bases and J lost 3, with 14 bases in between. This CDR3 comprises 14 residues. CDR3 DNA: TGTGCCAGCAGCCCCCGGGACAAGAACTACGAGCAGTACTTC. This encodes CASSPRDKNYEQYF.